Each of the 8 T cell receptor beta chains below was sequenced from the same sample in a study of shared clonotypes between healthy human individuals (dated by TCRdb to 2019 to 2021). The method behind the library was the immunoSEQ multiplex PCR assay. TCRdb's version of the immuneACCESS table is confined to in-frame rearrangements and falls short of the full clone set. An unresolved V gene accounts for under half of the shortfall where checked; the remainder is of unknown origin. For this sample there are a few million clones; roughly nine tenths appear just once. The ten largest clones represent roughly 0.15% of the sample. The sequencing sample was made of naive CD4+ T cells sorted from blood. The cell subset or site label, read with the paper, signifies: CD45RA+ positively selected. The receptors were gathered from a man aged 18 to 30 in good health.

CDR3 bases: TGCGCCAGCAGCCTACGGACAGGGGTCTCCTACAATGAGCAGTTCTTC. It translates to CASSLRTGVSYNEQFF. The rearrangement uses TRBV5-1 and TRBJ2-1; 9 bases are a match to TRBD1. Germline values: CDR1 SGHRS, CDR2 YFSETQ. With V trimmed by 4 bases and J by 0 bases, 5 bases remained unmatched. The CDR3 has 16 residues.

This rearrangement joins TRBV19 to TRBJ1-1, with D unclear. The V end lost 3 bases, the J end lost 0 bases, and 8 bases lay between the germline ends. There are 14 residues in the CDR3. Germline V gene sequence: CDR1 LNHDA, CDR2 SQIVND (reference sequence). The CDR3 sequence is CASSIQAMNTEAFF. The CDR3, as DNA: TGTGCCAGTAGTATCCAGGCTATGAACACTGAAGCTTTCTTT.

The chain joins TRBV6-1 to TRBJ2-7, with D unresolved. V was shortened by 1 base and J by 2 bases, with 9 bases between the two germline ends. Germline CDR1 MNHNS, CDR2 SASEGT. The CDR3 has 14 residues. The CDR3 spells CASSEVPNPYEQYF. The CDR3 DNA follows: TGTGCCAGCAGTGAAGTGCCGAACCCCTACGAGCAGTACTTC.

The DNA of the CDR3 is TGTGCCAGCCGACAGGGCTTGACCGGGGAGCTGTTTTTT. Translated, it gives CASRQGLTGELFF. The chain is built from TRBV6-5 and TRBJ2-2; 7 nucleotides align to TRBD1. The CDR3 contains 13 residues. The V segment lost 8 bases and the J segment 5 bases; nucleotides outside the gene matches: 5. Germline assignment: CDR1 MNHEY and CDR2 SVGAGI.

The chain has TRBV10-3 and TRBJ2-3, with D uncertain. Per the germline V gene, CDR1 is ENHRY and CDR2 is SYGVKD. This CDR3 region has 14 residues. V was pared by 6 bases and J by 4 bases, with 14 bases between. Here the CDR3 reads CAISAQDGSDTQYF. The CDR3 nucleotides are TGTGCCATCAGCGCTCAAGACGGGTCAGATACGCAGTATTTT.

This chain links TRBV28 with TRBJ1-2, with D tentatively TRBD1 (6 bases). This CDR3 has 14 residues. CDR1 and CDR2 (germline): MDHEN, SYDVKM. Trimming cost V 5 bases and J 4 bases, with 14 bases left between them. The CDR3 nucleotides are TGTGCCAGCAGTCAACAGGGCGGCAGCTATGGCTACACCTTC. Residues: CASSQQGGSYGYTF.

This chain connects TRBV5-8 to TRBJ2-5, with D uncertain. The germline V and J ends were trimmed by 2 bases and 1 base, with 15 bases remaining between them. The CDR3 is made up of 16 amino acids. Germline V gene sequence: CDR1 SGHTS, CDR2 YDEGEE. This CDR3 is CASSFSLLTSQETQYF. CDR3 bases: TGTGCCAGCAGCTTTAGCCTCCTTACGTCCCAAGAGACCCAGTACTTC.

This rearrangement joins TRBV5-1 to TRBJ2-2; the match to TRBD1 covers 11 bases. The V gene's germline CDR1 is SGHRS and CDR2 YFSETQ. This CDR3 has 14 amino acids. J was trimmed by 6 bases and V by 4 bases; bases with no gene match: 2. In nucleotides, the CDR3 is TGCGCCAGCAGCGGACAGGGGGCGCCCGGGGAGCTGTTTTTT. This sequence encodes CASSGQGAPGELFF.